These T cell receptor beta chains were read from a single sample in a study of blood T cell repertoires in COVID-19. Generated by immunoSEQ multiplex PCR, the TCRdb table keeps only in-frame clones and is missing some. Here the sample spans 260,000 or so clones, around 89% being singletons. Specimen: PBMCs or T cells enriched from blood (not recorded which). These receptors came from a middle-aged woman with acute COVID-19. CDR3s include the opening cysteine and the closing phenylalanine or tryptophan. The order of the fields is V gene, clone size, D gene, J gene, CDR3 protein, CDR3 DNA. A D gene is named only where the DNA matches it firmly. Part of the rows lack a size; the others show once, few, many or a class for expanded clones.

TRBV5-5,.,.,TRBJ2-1,CASIQGAGNYNEQFF,TGTGCCAGCATCCAAGGGGCAGGGAACTACAATGAGCAGTTCTTC
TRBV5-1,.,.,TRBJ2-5,CASSFTGYTQETQYF,TGCGCCAGCAGCTTTACAGGGTACACCCAAGAGACCCAGTACTTC
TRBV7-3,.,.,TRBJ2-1,CASSLSGADEQFF,TGTGCCAGCAGCTTAAGTGGAGCGGATGAGCAGTTCTTC
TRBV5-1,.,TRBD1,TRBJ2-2,CASSATGVNTGELFF,TGCGCCAGCAGCGCGACAGGGGTTAACACCGGGGAGCTGTTTTTT
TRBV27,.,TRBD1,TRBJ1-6,CASSDRTGVNSPLHF,TGTGCTAGCAGCGATAGGACAGGGGTTAATTCACCCCTCCACTTT
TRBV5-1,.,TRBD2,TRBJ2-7,CASSPRTSGISYEQYF,TGCGCCAGCAGCCCCCGGACTAGCGGGATCTCCTACGAGCAGTACTTC
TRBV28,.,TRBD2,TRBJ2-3,CASSLGLARGTQYF,TGTGCCAGCAGTTTGGGACTAGCTAGGGGTACGCAGTATTTT
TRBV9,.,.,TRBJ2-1,CASSARQGNEQFF,TGTGCCAGCAGCGCCCGCCAGGGCAATGAGCAGTTCTTC
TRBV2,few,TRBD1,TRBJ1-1,CASRDREEAFF,TGTGCCAGCAGGGACAGGGAGGAAGCTTTCTTT
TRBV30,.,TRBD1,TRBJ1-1,CAWSVISAGGWSFF,TGTGCCTGGAGTGTAATTTCGGCAGGGGGCTGGTCTTTCTTT
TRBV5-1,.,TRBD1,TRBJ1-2,CASSAGTGYGYTF,TGCGCCAGCAGCGCCGGGACAGGGTATGGCTACACCTTC
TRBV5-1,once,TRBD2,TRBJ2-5,CASSLFLGGREETQYF,TGCGCCAGCAGCTTGTTTCTTGGCGGGAGGGAGGAGACCCAGTACTTC
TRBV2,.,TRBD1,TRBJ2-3,CASSKTTGRSTDTQYF,TGTGCCAGCAGTAAGACGACAGGGAGAAGCACAGATACGCAGTATTTT
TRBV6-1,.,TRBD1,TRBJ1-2,CASSDRDRVYGYTF,TGTGCCAGCAGTGACCGGGACAGGGTTTATGGCTACACCTTC
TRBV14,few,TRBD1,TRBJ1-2,CASSHGWDSTYGYTF,TGTGCCAGCAGCCATGGTTGGGACAGCACCTATGGCTACACCTTC
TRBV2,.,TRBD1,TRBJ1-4,CASRLPGTGNEKLFF,TGTGCCAGCAGACTACCCGGGACAGGGAATGAAAAACTGTTTTTT
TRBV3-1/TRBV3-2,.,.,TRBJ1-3,CASSQRDSGNTIYF,TGTGCCAGCAGCCAGCGGGACTCTGGAAACACCATATATTTT
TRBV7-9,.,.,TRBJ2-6,CASSSTESGANVLTF,TGTGCCAGCAGCTCGACAGAGTCTGGGGCCAACGTCCTGACTTTC
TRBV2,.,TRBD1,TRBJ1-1,CASSPDRVNTEAFF,TGTGCCAGCAGTCCCGACAGGGTGAACACTGAAGCTTTCTTT
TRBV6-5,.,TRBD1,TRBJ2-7,CASSYSLGTGGYEQYF,TGTGCCAGCAGTTACTCCCTAGGGACAGGGGGCTACGAGCAGTACTTC
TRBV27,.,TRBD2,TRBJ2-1,CASSLVAGGYNEQFF,TGTGCCAGCAGTTTAGTAGCGGGGGGTTACAATGAGCAGTTCTTC
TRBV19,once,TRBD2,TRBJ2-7,CASSSSGLAGYEQYF,TGTGCCAGTAGTTCGTCGGGACTAGCGGGTTACGAGCAGTACTTC
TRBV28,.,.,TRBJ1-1,CASSLWGGVNTEAFF,TGTGCCAGCAGTTTATGGGGAGGGGTGAACACTGAAGCTTTCTTT
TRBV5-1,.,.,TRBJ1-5,CASKRDTSNQPQHF,TGCGCCAGCAAAAGGGACACCTCAAATCAGCCCCAGCATTTT
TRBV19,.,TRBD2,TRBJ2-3,CASSIGSGRAFMGTDTQYF,TGTGCCAGTAGTATAGGTAGCGGGAGGGCCTTTATGGGCACAGATACGCAGTATTTT
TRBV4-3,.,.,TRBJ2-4,CASSQDGEAKNIQYF,TGCGCCAGCAGCCAAGATGGGGAGGCCAAAAACATTCAGTACTTC
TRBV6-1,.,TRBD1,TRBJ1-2,CASSETGVGTRYGYTF,TGTGCCAGCAGTGAAACAGGGGTTGGGACTAGGTATGGCTACACCTTC
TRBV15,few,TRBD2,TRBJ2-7,CATSGGLAGWYEQYF,TGTGCCACCAGCGGAGGACTAGCGGGATGGTACGAGCAGTACTTC
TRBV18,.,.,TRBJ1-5,CASSPGHDRLYSNQPQHF,TGTGCCAGCTCACCGGGACATGATCGGCTTTATAGCAATCAGCCCCAGCATTTT
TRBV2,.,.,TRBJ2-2,CASSVLEVNGELFF,TGTGCCAGCAGTGTACTTGAGGTCAACGGGGAGCTGTTTTTT
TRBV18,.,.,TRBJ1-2,CASSQTGIDYGYTF,TGTGCCAGCTCACAGACAGGTATTGACTATGGCTACACCTTC
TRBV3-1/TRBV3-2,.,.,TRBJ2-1,CASSLRTGNEQFF,TGTGCCAGCAGCCTCCGGACTGGCAATGAGCAGTTCTTC
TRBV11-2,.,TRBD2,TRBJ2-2,CASSPYSGSLGTGELFF,TGTGCCAGCAGCCCCTATAGCGGGAGTCTTGGAACCGGGGAGCTGTTTTTT
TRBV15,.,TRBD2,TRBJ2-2,CATSRGTGLAGYGGELFF,TGTGCCACCAGCAGAGGCACTGGGCTAGCGGGATATGGCGGGGAGCTGTTTTTT
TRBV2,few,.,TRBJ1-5,CASSRTTGNQPQHF,TGTGCCAGCAGTCGTACGACAGGCAATCAGCCCCAGCATTTT
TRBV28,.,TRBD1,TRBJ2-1,CASSSMGQGVGNEQFF,TGTGCCAGCAGTTCGATGGGACAGGGAGTGGGCAATGAGCAGTTCTTC
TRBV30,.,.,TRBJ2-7,CAWSVRRYEQYF,TGTGCCTGGAGTGTAAGGAGGTACGAGCAGTACTTC
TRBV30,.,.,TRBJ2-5,CAWMGRRRTQYF,TGTGCCTGGATGGGCAGGAGGAGGACCCAGTACTTC
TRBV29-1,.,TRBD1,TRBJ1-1,CSAQGAIGYTEAFF,TGCAGCGCACAGGGGGCAATTGGGTACACTGAAGCTTTCTTT
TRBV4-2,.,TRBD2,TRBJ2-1,CASSQALWRERPNSSYNEQFF,TGTGCCAGCAGCCAAGCGTTATGGCGGGAGCGGCCTAATAGCTCCTACAATGAGCAGTTCTTC
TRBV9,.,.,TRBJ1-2,CASRVGGNDYGYTF,TGTGCCAGCAGGGTCGGGGGGAATGACTATGGCTACACCTTC
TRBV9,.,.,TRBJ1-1,CASSVAWRDTEAFF,TGTGCCAGCAGCGTAGCCTGGCGGGACACTGAAGCTTTCTTT
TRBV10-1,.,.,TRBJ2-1,CASSESSSTSYNEQFF,TGCGCCAGCAGTGAGTCTAGTAGCACCTCCTACAATGAGCAGTTCTTC
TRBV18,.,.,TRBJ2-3,CASSPFVAGRTDTQYF,TGTGCCAGCTCACCATTTGTGGCAGGCCGTACAGATACGCAGTATTTT
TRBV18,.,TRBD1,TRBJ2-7,CASSLRTGGAILF,TGTGCCAGCTCACTCCGGACAGGGGGCGCTATCCTCTTC
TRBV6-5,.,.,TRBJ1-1,CASSYSGGNTEAFF,TGTGCCAGCAGTTACTCGGGAGGAAACACTGAAGCTTTCTTT
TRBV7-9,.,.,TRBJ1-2,CASSFAVQNGYTF,TGTGCCAGCAGTTTTGCCGTTCAGAACGGCTACACCTTC
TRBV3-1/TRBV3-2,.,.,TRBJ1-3,CASSQALPGANTIYF,TGTGCCAGCAGCCAAGCACTCCCTGGGGCGAACACCATATATTTT
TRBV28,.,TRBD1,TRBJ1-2,CASRGQGLPYGYTF,TGTGCCAGCAGGGGACAGGGCCTCCCGTATGGCTACACCTTC
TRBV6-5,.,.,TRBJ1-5,CASRDRGNQPQHF,TGTGCCAGCAGAGACAGAGGTAATCAGCCCCAGCATTTT
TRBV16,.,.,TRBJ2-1,CASSQWRGRYNEQFF,TGTGCCAGCAGCCAATGGCGGGGCAGATACAATGAGCAGTTCTTC
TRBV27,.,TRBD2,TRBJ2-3,CASSLLLAGDGTDTQYF,TGTGCCAGCAGTTTACTACTAGCGGGAGATGGCACAGATACGCAGTATTTT
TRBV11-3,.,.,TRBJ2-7,CASSLGQYYEQYF,TGTGCCAGCAGCTTAGGGCAGTACTACGAGCAGTACTTC
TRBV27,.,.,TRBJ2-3,CASTRPGTDTQYF,TGTGCCAGCACTCGCCCCGGTACAGATACGCAGTATTTT